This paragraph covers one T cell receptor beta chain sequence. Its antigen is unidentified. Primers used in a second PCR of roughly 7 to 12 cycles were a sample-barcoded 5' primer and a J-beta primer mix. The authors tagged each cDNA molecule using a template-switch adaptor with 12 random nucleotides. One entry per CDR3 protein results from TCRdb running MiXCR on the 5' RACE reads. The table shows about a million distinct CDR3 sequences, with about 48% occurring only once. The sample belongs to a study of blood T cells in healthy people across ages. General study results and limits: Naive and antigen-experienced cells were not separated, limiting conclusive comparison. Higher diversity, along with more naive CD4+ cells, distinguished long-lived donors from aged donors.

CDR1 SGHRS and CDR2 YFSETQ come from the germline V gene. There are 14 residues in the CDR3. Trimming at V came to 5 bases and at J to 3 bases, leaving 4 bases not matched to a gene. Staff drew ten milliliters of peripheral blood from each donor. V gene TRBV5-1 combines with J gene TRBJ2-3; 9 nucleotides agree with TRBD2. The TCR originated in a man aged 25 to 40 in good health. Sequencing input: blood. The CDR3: CASRSTSGTDTQYF. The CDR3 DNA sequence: TGCGCCAGCAGATCAACTAGCGGGACAGATACGCAGTATTTT.